This T cell receptor (beta chain) is from a study of Graves' ophthalmopathy and Graves' hyperthyroidism. As for the study in general: Stable hyperthyroidism meant no ophthalmopathy within 18 months of follow-up. Whole-study findings and limits: The model forecast ophthalmopathy progression, reaching 70.59% sensitivity and approximately 72% specificity.

RNA served as the template for amplifying TCR beta CDR3 regions. RT-PCR in the first round used HTBI primers; a second-round multiplex PCR followed. A single record per CDR3 protein comes from TCRdb applying MiXCR to the multiplex PCR reads. The top ten hold 11% of the sample, which has some 1.1 million distinct CDR3 sequences, less than 45% seen once. This clonotype has a handful of counts. No antigen is known for it. The material sequenced was peripheral blood or thyroid tissue (not recorded which). This sequence was found in an adult man with Graves' hyperthyroidism.

The CDR3 bases are TGCAGTGCCACGGGGGGGACAGGGGGCTCCTATGGCTACACCTTC. As protein: CSATGGTGGSYGYTF. J is TRBJ1-2 and V is TRBV20-1; TRBD1 matches 12 bases. Germline CDR1 DFQATT, CDR2 SNEGSKA (reference sequence). V was clipped by 6 bases and J by 4 bases; unmatched bases: 9. The CDR3 length is 15 residues.